Listed below are T cell receptor beta chains from one sample, sequenced in a study of cytomegalovirus exposure and HLA in healthy donors. The method was immunoSEQ multiplex PCR; TCRdb's version includes in-frame clones alone and lacks a portion of them. In all, the sample yields about 88,000 clones. Sequenced sample: PBMCs. These receptor sequences come from a girl between 5 and 17 years old in good health and CMV-seropositive. Both conserved end residues are part of each CDR3.

cdr3_aa j_call cdr3_length v_call
CSVVVISGNEQFF TRBJ2-1 13 TRBV29-1
CASSYSDGGRNEAFF TRBJ1-1 15 TRBV6-6
CATSSDRGLGQPQHF TRBJ1-5 15 TRBV15
CASSFEIPDSKETQYF TRBJ2-5 16 TRBV7-9
CSVEGQPYEQYF TRBJ2-7 12 TRBV29-1
CASSAWTGDSNQPQHF TRBJ1-5 16 TRBV27
CSVAGEDLKTSYEQYF TRBJ2-7 16 TRBV29-1
CASSQTGGGNTIYF TRBJ1-3 14 TRBV7-9
CASSLQSNSPLHF TRBJ1-6 13 TRBV5-1
CASSTGRGRETQYF TRBJ2-5 14 TRBV7-3
CASSGRTGGRNQPQHF TRBJ1-5 16 TRBV6-1
CASSQPGQGFYEQYF TRBJ2-7 15 TRBV4-2